These T cell receptor beta chains were read from a single sample in a study of T cells in Graves' hyperthyroidism and ophthalmopathy. Via MiXCR, TCRdb re-called the multiplex PCR reads, giving one row per CDR3 protein. Here the sample spans fewer than 450,000 distinct CDR3 sequences, 17% being singletons. The source material was blood. These receptors originate from a woman in her thirties with Graves' hyperthyroidism that later progressed to Graves' ophthalmopathy. Each CDR3 is given with its conserved first and last residue. A D gene is named only where the DNA matches it firmly. Some rows mark clone size as missing; the rest say once, few, many or name a class of expanded clone.

clone size: many; D gene: TRBD1; J gene: TRBJ2-5; V gene: TRBV6-1; CDR3 protein: CASSPRTGGQQETQYF; CDR3 DNA: TGTGCCAGCAGCCCCAGAACAGGGGGCCAACAAGAGACCCAGTACTTC
clone size: few; D gene: -; J gene: TRBJ1-4; V gene: TRBV20-1; CDR3 protein: CSASLGDEKLFF; CDR3 DNA: TGCAGTGCTAGCCTCGGGGATGAAAAACTGTTTTTT
clone size: -; D gene: TRBD2; J gene: TRBJ2-1; V gene: TRBV2; CDR3 protein: CASSKSSGSSHEQFF; CDR3 DNA: TGTGCCAGCAGCAAATCTAGCGGGAGCTCCCATGAGCAGTTCTTC
clone size: -; D gene: TRBD2; J gene: TRBJ2-3; V gene: TRBV11-2; CDR3 protein: CASSPNGLAGVTDTQYF; CDR3 DNA: TGTGCCAGCAGCCCCAACGGACTAGCGGGAGTCACAGATACGCAGTATTTT
clone size: -; D gene: TRBD1; J gene: TRBJ1-1; V gene: TRBV10-3; CDR3 protein: CAIRESGTGNTEAFF; CDR3 DNA: TGTGCCATCAGGGAATCCGGGACAGGGAACACTGAAGCTTTCTTT
clone size: many; D gene: TRBD1; J gene: TRBJ2-7; V gene: TRBV10-2; CDR3 protein: CASTDPTGYEQYF; CDR3 DNA: TGCGCCAGCACCGATCCGACAGGGTACGAGCAGTACTTC
clone size: -; D gene: -; J gene: TRBJ2-7; V gene: TRBV19; CDR3 protein: CASSNSPGATYEQYF; CDR3 DNA: TGTGCCAGTAGTAATTCCCCCGGGGCCACCTACGAGCAGTACTTC
clone size: many; D gene: -; J gene: TRBJ1-5; V gene: TRBV19; CDR3 protein: CASSRTASNQPQHF; CDR3 DNA: TGTGCCAGTAGTAGGACGGCGAGCAATCAGCCCCAGCATTTT
clone size: many; D gene: TRBD2; J gene: TRBJ2-3; V gene: TRBV11-2; CDR3 protein: CASSSLEGLGGDTQYF; CDR3 DNA: TGTGCCAGCAGCTCTTTGGAGGGACTAGGTGGAGATACGCAGTATTTT
clone size: many; D gene: TRBD2; J gene: TRBJ2-3; V gene: TRBV3-1; CDR3 protein: CASSQVGTSGTDTQYF; CDR3 DNA: TGTGCCAGCAGCCAAGTAGGGACTAGCGGCACAGATACGCAGTATTTT
clone size: many; D gene: -; J gene: TRBJ2-7; V gene: TRBV7-9; CDR3 protein: CASSKEGGSYEQYF; CDR3 DNA: TGTGCCAGCAGCAAGGAAGGGGGATCCTACGAGCAGTACTTC
clone size: many; D gene: TRBD1; J gene: TRBJ2-3; V gene: TRBV29-1; CDR3 protein: CSVPERRQGRLRRETQYF; CDR3 DNA: TGCAGCGTTCCCGAGAGGAGACAGGGGCGGCTGAGGCGAGAAACGCAGTATTTT
clone size: -; D gene: -; J gene: TRBJ2-2; V gene: TRBV11-3; CDR3 protein: CASRPPDTRLGTGELFF; CDR3 DNA: TGTGCCAGCAGGCCCCCGGACACTCGGCTGGGCACCGGGGAGCTGTTTTTT
clone size: -; D gene: -; J gene: TRBJ1-1; V gene: TRBV27; CDR3 protein: CASSLEWETEAFF; CDR3 DNA: TGTGCCAGCAGTTTAGAGTGGGAAACTGAAGCTTTCTTT
clone size: many; D gene: -; J gene: TRBJ2-7; V gene: TRBV2; CDR3 protein: CATRPRTDITYEQYF; CDR3 DNA: TGTGCCACCCGTCCCCGGACAGACATCACCTACGAGCAGTACTTC
clone size: many; D gene: -; J gene: TRBJ1-5; V gene: TRBV11-2; CDR3 protein: CASSLFRDQPQHF; CDR3 DNA: TGTGCCAGCAGCTTATTCAGGGATCAGCCCCAGCATTTT
clone size: -; D gene: TRBD2; J gene: TRBJ2-5; V gene: TRBV11-2; CDR3 protein: CASSSPWLAGFAETQYF; CDR3 DNA: TGTGCCAGCAGCTCCCCGTGGTTAGCGGGATTCGCAGAGACCCAGTACTTC
clone size: -; D gene: TRBD1; J gene: TRBJ1-5; V gene: TRBV11-2; CDR3 protein: CASSSRVTGNTNQPQHF; CDR3 DNA: TGTGCCAGTAGTTCAAGGGTGACAGGGAATACCAATCAGCCCCAGCATTTT
clone size: many; D gene: -; J gene: TRBJ2-3; V gene: TRBV5-1; CDR3 protein: CASSLWGTDTQYF; CDR3 DNA: TGCGCCAGCAGCCTATGGGGCACAGATACGCAGTATTTT
clone size: -; D gene: TRBD2; J gene: TRBJ2-2; V gene: TRBV3-1; CDR3 protein: CASSPRTSRGGELFF; CDR3 DNA: TGTGCCAGCAGCCCTCGGACTAGCCGGGGCGGGGAGCTGTTTTTT
clone size: many; D gene: TRBD2; J gene: TRBJ2-7; V gene: TRBV9; CDR3 protein: CASSVAASGSYEQYF; CDR3 DNA: TGTGCCAGCAGCGTAGCGGCTAGCGGGAGCTACGAGCAGTACTTC
clone size: many; D gene: TRBD2; J gene: TRBJ2-1; V gene: TRBV29-1; CDR3 protein: CSVQGVRLAGGPVDEQFF; CDR3 DNA: TGCAGCGTTCAGGGCGTCCGACTAGCGGGAGGGCCTGTCGATGAGCAGTTCTTC
clone size: many; D gene: TRBD1; J gene: TRBJ1-1; V gene: TRBV10-3; CDR3 protein: CANRKDRGEAFF; CDR3 DNA: TGTGCCAACCGAAAAGACAGGGGAGAAGCTTTCTTT
clone size: many; D gene: TRBD2; J gene: TRBJ2-1; V gene: TRBV18; CDR3 protein: CASSRQPTSGNNEQFF; CDR3 DNA: TGTGCCAGCTCTCGCCAACCGACTAGCGGTAACAATGAGCAGTTCTTC
clone size: few; D gene: TRBD1; J gene: TRBJ2-5; V gene: TRBV25-1; CDR3 protein: CASSARDSTIQETQYF; CDR3 DNA: TGTGCCAGCAGTGCCCGGGACAGTACAATTCAAGAGACCCAGTACTTC
clone size: many; D gene: -; J gene: TRBJ2-2; V gene: TRBV4-1; CDR3 protein: CASSQGQNTGELFF; CDR3 DNA: TGCGCCAGCAGCCAAGGTCAGAACACCGGGGAGCTGTTTTTT
clone size: many; D gene: -; J gene: TRBJ1-1; V gene: TRBV27; CDR3 protein: CASSLSGGNTEAFF; CDR3 DNA: TGTGCCAGCAGTTTATCGGGGGGGAACACTGAAGCTTTCTTT
clone size: many; D gene: -; J gene: TRBJ1-4; V gene: TRBV2; CDR3 protein: CASSVSEKLFF; CDR3 DNA: TGTGCCAGCAGTGTCAGTGAAAAACTGTTTTTT
clone size: many; D gene: -; J gene: TRBJ1-1; V gene: TRBV27; CDR3 protein: CASSLRLEGDMNTEAFF; CDR3 DNA: TGTGCCAGCAGTTTACGATTGGAGGGGGACATGAACACTGAAGCTTTCTTT
clone size: many; D gene: TRBD2; J gene: TRBJ2-7; V gene: TRBV28; CDR3 protein: CASRQPGLAGGLDEQYF; CDR3 DNA: TGTGCCAGCAGACAACCGGGACTAGCGGGGGGATTGGACGAGCAGTACTTC
clone size: once; D gene: -; J gene: TRBJ1-2; V gene: TRBV12-3/TRBV12-4; CDR3 protein: CASSPSDSYLGSLRGYTF; CDR3 DNA: TGTGCCAGCAGCCCCTCGGACAGTTACCTAGGCAGCTTGCGAGGCTACACCTTC
clone size: few; D gene: -; J gene: TRBJ2-1; V gene: TRBV4-1; CDR3 protein: CASTPALGTLLNEQFF; CDR3 DNA: TGCGCCAGCACCCCTGCGTTAGGGACGCTCCTCAATGAGCAGTTCTTC
clone size: few; D gene: -; J gene: TRBJ1-2; V gene: TRBV27; CDR3 protein: CASSSLPWDGSPNYGYTF; CDR3 DNA: TGTGCCAGCAGTTCCCTACCCTGGGACGGGAGTCCTAACTATGGCTACACCTTC
clone size: many; D gene: -; J gene: TRBJ2-7; V gene: TRBV2; CDR3 protein: CASTLEGEGPEQYF; CDR3 DNA: TGTGCCAGCACCCTAGAGGGGGAGGGCCCCGAGCAGTACTTC
clone size: -; D gene: -; J gene: TRBJ2-2; V gene: TRBV4-2; CDR3 protein: CASSGSYRVDTGELFF; CDR3 DNA: TGTGCCAGCAGCGGAAGCTACAGGGTCGACACCGGGGAGCTGTTTTTT
clone size: medium-sized; D gene: -; J gene: TRBJ2-1; V gene: TRBV6-1; CDR3 protein: CASDPVGGSYNEQFF; CDR3 DNA: TGTGCCAGCGACCCCGTGGGGGGATCCTACAATGAGCAGTTCTTC
clone size: -; D gene: -; J gene: TRBJ2-2; V gene: TRBV4-1; CDR3 protein: CASSRLFKGTSNTGELFF; CDR3 DNA: TGCGCCAGCAGCCGATTGTTTAAGGGGACCTCGAACACCGGGGAGCTGTTTTTT
clone size: -; D gene: -; J gene: TRBJ1-5; V gene: TRBV27; CDR3 protein: CASGPLGGRQPQHF; CDR3 DNA: TGTGCCAGCGGTCCCCTCGGGGGGAGGCAGCCCCAGCATTTT
clone size: -; D gene: TRBD1; J gene: TRBJ2-7; V gene: TRBV2; CDR3 protein: CASTGGTGSYEQYF; CDR3 DNA: TGTGCCAGCACCGGAGGGACAGGGTCCTACGAGCAGTACTTC
clone size: -; D gene: TRBD2; J gene: TRBJ2-3; V gene: TRBV4-2; CDR3 protein: CASSQLAGASTDTQYF; CDR3 DNA: TGTGCCAGCAGCCAGTTAGCGGGGGCTAGCACAGATACGCAGTATTTT
clone size: -; D gene: -; J gene: TRBJ1-2; V gene: TRBV2; CDR3 protein: CASSGSSGAGVFYGYTF; CDR3 DNA: TGTGCCAGCAGTGGGAGCTCCGGGGCAGGAGTATTCTATGGCTACACCTTC
clone size: many; D gene: TRBD2; J gene: TRBJ2-7; V gene: TRBV15; CDR3 protein: CATRRTSEYPYEQYF; CDR3 DNA: TGTGCCACCAGAAGGACTAGCGAATATCCCTACGAGCAGTACTTC
clone size: many; D gene: -; J gene: TRBJ2-1; V gene: TRBV3-1; CDR3 protein: CASSQAGGRGEQFF; CDR3 DNA: TGTGCCAGCAGCCAAGCGGGGGGCAGGGGTGAGCAGTTCTTC
clone size: many; D gene: -; J gene: TRBJ2-5; V gene: TRBV29-1; CDR3 protein: CSVDSDSEETQYF; CDR3 DNA: TGCAGCGTTGATTCGGACAGCGAAGAGACCCAGTACTTC
clone size: many; D gene: -; J gene: TRBJ1-1; V gene: TRBV3-1; CDR3 protein: CASSHPMAGAEAFF; CDR3 DNA: TGTGCCAGCAGCCACCCCATGGCGGGAGCTGAAGCTTTCTTT
clone size: few; D gene: -; J gene: TRBJ2-7; V gene: TRBV19; CDR3 protein: CASSTSSGLYEQYF; CDR3 DNA: TGTGCCAGTAGTACCTCCAGCGGGCTCTACGAGCAGTACTTC
clone size: many; D gene: TRBD2; J gene: TRBJ2-7; V gene: TRBV12-3/TRBV12-4; CDR3 protein: CASSLTSGSHEQYF; CDR3 DNA: TGTGCCAGCAGTTTGACTAGCGGGAGCCACGAGCAGTACTTC
clone size: many; D gene: -; J gene: TRBJ2-3; V gene: TRBV7-9; CDR3 protein: CASSALPTPESTDTQYF; CDR3 DNA: TGTGCCAGCAGCGCCCTTCCGACTCCAGAAAGCACAGATACGCAGTATTTT
clone size: many; D gene: TRBD1; J gene: TRBJ2-5; V gene: TRBV7-8; CDR3 protein: CASSPRQGAIAETQYF; CDR3 DNA: TGTGCCAGCAGCCCGCGACAGGGGGCGATCGCAGAGACCCAGTACTTC
clone size: many; D gene: -; J gene: TRBJ1-1; V gene: TRBV2; CDR3 protein: CASRNQGNTEAFF; CDR3 DNA: TGTGCCAGCAGAAACCAGGGGAACACTGAAGCTTTCTTT
clone size: many; D gene: -; J gene: TRBJ2-1; V gene: TRBV28; CDR3 protein: CASSPPGRRTTYNEQFF; CDR3 DNA: TGTGCCAGCAGTCCCCCGGGACGAAGGACAACCTACAATGAGCAGTTCTTC
clone size: many; D gene: -; J gene: TRBJ2-7; V gene: TRBV11-2; CDR3 protein: CASSSEGLQYF; CDR3 DNA: TGTGCCAGCAGCAGTGAGGGGCTTCAGTACTTC
clone size: many; D gene: -; J gene: TRBJ2-2; V gene: TRBV20-1; CDR3 protein: CSATLGGANTGELFF; CDR3 DNA: TGCAGTGCTACCTTGGGGGGAGCGAACACCGGGGAGCTGTTTTTT